This T cell receptor (beta chain) was sequenced during a study of tumor and adjacent non-tumor tissue in lung cancer. Study details: There were some 11 adenocarcinoma, 2 squamous cell carcinoma and 1 small cell lung cancer cases.

No cell sorting was done before RNA was extracted from the tissue. As concerns this clonotype: A much larger clone differs from this one at a single base, so this may be a read error.

Trimming stripped 10 bases from V and 2 bases from J, with 16 bases between. The length of the CDR3 is 13 residues. Germline V gene data show CDR1 as SGHDT and CDR2 as YYEEEE. The library came from three nested PCR rounds adapted from ARM-PCR protocols. Each CDR3 protein gets one entry after TCRdb re-called the multiplex PCR reads with MiXCR. The sample lists more than 95,000 distinct CDR3 sequences; over 65% were seen once. The chain combines TRBV5-6 with TRBJ2-7, with D possibly matching TRBD2 (5 bases). The sequence derives from a man younger than 45 with non-small cell lung cancer. Material for sequencing was lung tumor tissue. The DNA of the CDR3 is TGTGCCTCCCGAGACTACAGTGCCTACGAGCAGTACTTC. Residues: CASRDYSAYEQYF.